This T cell receptor (beta chain) was captured in a study of blood T cells in healthy people across ages. This clonotype was detected many times. Together with a sample-barcoded 5' primer, a J-beta primer mix was included in a second PCR lasting roughly 6 to 12 cycles. Via MiXCR, TCRdb re-called the 5' RACE reads, giving one row per CDR3 protein. The table shows 750,000 to 950,000 distinct CDR3 sequences, with about 27% occurring only once. At least 6 million PBMCs were isolated per sample. Each sample yielded at least 5.5 micrograms of PBMC total RNA. These data also formed part of another study, on T cells of mothers and their children. That paper adds: All extracted RNA went into cDNA synthesis, roughly 1.5 ug per 15 ul. The study obtained over 8.5 million TCR beta CDR3 reads per mother and about 3 million per child.

This receptor was taken from a woman in her 40s in good health. Input material: blood.

CDR3 protein: CASSRQRNYGYTF. CDR3 coding DNA: TGCGCCAGCAGCCGTCAACGGAACTATGGCTACACCTTC. The V call is TRBV4-3, the J call TRBJ1-2; D not certain. V dropped 4 bases and J dropped 2 bases, with 8 bases sitting between them. CDR1 LGHNA and CDR2 YSLEER come from the germline V gene. CDR3 length: 13 residues.